The 24 T cell receptor beta chains listed next were all sequenced from one sample in a study of blood T cells in healthy people across ages (dated by TCRdb to the mid-2010s). Library construction relied on 5' RACE. The data were produced on an Illumina HiSeq 2500. The second PCR ran for about 6 to 11 cycles and used a J-beta primer mix along with a sample-barcoded 5' primer. TCRdb took the public reads, trimmed them with fastp at Q25, ran MiXCR for clone calling and kept in-frame beta chains. Each entry merges the rows of one CDR3 protein and shows their most common DNA and genes. Counted in this sample were almost 800,000 distinct CDR3 sequences; roughly 50% of them appeared once. The leading ten clones occupy roughly 20% of the sample. The sequenced sample consisted of blood. These receptors originate from a man aged 25-45 years in good health.

The rearrangement uses TRBV7-2 and TRBJ1-5; D ambiguous. The length of the CDR3 is 14 residues. Per germline, CDR1 SGHTA and CDR2 FQGNSA. V lost 3 bases, J lost 5 bases, and 11 bases lay in between. The CDR3 DNA reads as TGTGCCAGCAGCTTGATTAACGCGGATCAGCCCCAGCATTTT. It is translated as CASSLINADQPQHF. Combining the CDR3 with reference TRBV7-2 and TRBJ1-5 gives the whole variable domain GAGVSQSPSNKVTEKGKDVELRCDPISGHTALYWYRQSLGQGLEFLIYFQGNSAPDKSGLPSDRFSAERTGGSVSTLTIQRTQQEDSAVYLCASSLINADQPQHFGDGTRLSIL.

The V gene is TRBV14, the J gene TRBJ1-2; 9 positions match TRBD1. The junction had 13 bases not matched to a gene; V was cut back by 3 bases and J by 8 bases. The CDR3 extends over 16 amino acids. CDR1 is SGHDN, CDR2 FVKESK, per germline. The CDR3 spells CASSHQTGQGFGGYTF. The CDR3 coding sequence is TGTGCCAGCAGCCATCAGACGGGACAGGGTTTTGGAGGCTACACCTTC.

As regards this clonotype: At one boundary the junction diverges from the germline segment, which might be a read error. This rearrangement joins TRBV7-2 to TRBJ1-2; possibly TRBD1 for D (6 bases). Germline V gene data show CDR1 as SGHTA and CDR2 as FQGNSA. This CDR3 comprises 13 residues. CDR3: CAGSRTGRDGYTF. The CDR3 DNA reads TGTGCCGGCAGCCGAACAGGGCGCGATGGCTACACCTTC.

The rearrangement uses TRBV9 and TRBJ2-1; 8 bases fit TRBD2. The ends lost 0 bases at V and 6 bases at J; junction bases unmatched: 11. From germline, CDR1 is SGDLS and CDR2 YYNGEE. This CDR3 has 17 residues. CDR3 in amino acids: CASSVAPTRRGANEQFF. In nucleotides, the CDR3 is TGTGCCAGCAGCGTAGCACCTACTAGGCGGGGGGCCAATGAGCAGTTCTTC.

This chain joins TRBV29-1 and TRBJ1-2, with a tentative D call TRBD1 (5 bases). V lost 2 bases and J lost 4, with 14 bases in between. The CDR3 extends over 14 amino acids. Germline V lookup: CDR1 SQVTM, CDR2 ANQGSEA. CDR3 sequence: CSVELIGASYGYTF. The CDR3 nucleotides read TGCAGCGTTGAATTAATAGGGGCCTCCTATGGCTACACCTTC.

This chain joins TRBV6-6 and TRBJ2-5; 8 bases match TRBD2. The J call is doubtful: the DNA matches TRBJ2-4 better. This CDR3 has 16 residues. CDR1 is MNHNY, CDR2 SVGAGI, per germline (reference sequence). The CDR3 DNA reads as TGTGCCAGCACCTTTCGGGTGCGGGAGGACAAAAACATTCAGTACTTC. Residues: CASTFRVREDKNIQYF.

The rearrangement links TRBV29-1 to TRBJ2-1, with D maybe TRBD1 (6 bases). The CDR3 spans 16 residues. Germline V CDR1 and CDR2: SQVTM, ANQGSEA. The V end was cut by 0 bases, the J end by 4 bases, with 16 bases between. The CDR3 nucleotides are TGCAGCGTTGAAGAGATCCTTGAAGGGACATACAATGAGCAGTTCTTC. It yields the protein CSVEEILEGTYNEQFF.

The sample holds a few counts of this clonotype. The chain links TRBV4-2 to TRBJ2-1; 13 nucleotides match TRBD2. The V gene end was trimmed by 0 bases and the J gene end by 7 bases; junction bases not matched to a gene: 6. Germline CDR1 reads LGHNA; CDR2 reads YNFKEQ. The CDR3 sequence is 17 residues long. As DNA, the CDR3 is TGTGCCAGCAGCCAAGATCCCGGGACTAGCGGGAAAAATGAGCAGTTCTTC. It is translated as CASSQDPGTSGKNEQFF.

This clonotype occurred a few times. The genes are TRBV5-1 and TRBJ2-6; D is possibly TRBD1 or TRBD2 (6 bases each). The CDR3 runs to 18 residues. Germline V gene data show CDR1 as SGHRS and CDR2 as YFSETQ. V was trimmed by 0 bases and J by 2 bases, leaving 15 bases between them. This CDR3 is CASSLGGALLTGANVLTF. The CDR3 nucleotides are TGCGCCAGCAGCTTGGGGGGGGCCCTGCTAACTGGGGCCAACGTCCTGACTTTC. Combining the CDR3 with reference TRBV5-1 and TRBJ2-6 gives the whole variable domain KAGVTQTPRYLIKTRGQQVTLSCSPISGHRSVSWYQQTPGQGLQFLFEYFSETQRNKGNFPGRFSGRQFSNSRSEMNVSTLELGDSALYLCASSLGGALLTGANVLTFGAGSRLTVL.

V and J are TRBV29-1 and TRBJ2-7; the D is unclear. Germline CDR1 is SQVTM and CDR2 is ANQGSEA. The CDR3 has 12 residues. The V end was cut by 5 bases, the J end by 4 bases, with 12 bases between. The chain's CDR3 is CSVRLVDYEQYF. DNA of the CDR3: TGCAGCGTTAGACTTGTAGATTACGAGCAGTACTTC.

This clonotype was picked up a small number of times. This rearrangement joins TRBV5-1 to TRBJ2-3, with 10 bases identical to TRBD1. V gave up 4 bases and J gave up 3 bases; unmatched junction bases: 5. The CDR3 extends over 15 amino acids. The germline V gene encodes CDR1 SGHRS and CDR2 YFSETQ. CDR3 in DNA: TGCGCCAGCAGCCCTGACAGGGGGCAGACAGATACGCAGTATTTT. This sequence encodes CASSPDRGQTDTQYF.

The chain links TRBV2 to TRBJ2-7; 7 bases map to TRBD2. Germline loops: CDR1 SNHLY, CDR2 FYNNEI. CDR3 length: 13 residues. V lost 4 bases to trimming and J lost 7 bases; unmatched junction nucleotides: 7. The CDR3 DNA follows: TGTGCCAGCAGTGCAGCGGGGTCGTCAGAGCAGTACTTC. It translates to CASSAAGSSEQYF.

The V call is TRBV7-3, the J call TRBJ1-5; D is ambiguous. In germline, CDR1 is SGHTA, CDR2 FQGTGA. The V and J ends lost 4 bases and 5 bases respectively, with 6 bases between them. The CDR3 extends over 12 amino acids. The CDR3 loop is CASSSRYQPQHF. The CDR3 DNA reads TGTGCCAGCAGCTCCAGGTATCAGCCCCAGCATTTT.

This rearrangement joins TRBV29-1 to TRBJ1-2; a possible D gene is TRBD1 (5 bases). The germline gives CDR1 SQVTM, CDR2 ANQGSEA. Deletions cut 3 bases from V and 3 bases from J, with 14 bases between. CDR3 size: 14 residues. The CDR3 loop reads CSVDRDRSHYGYTF. CDR3 DNA: TGCAGCGTTGATCGGGACCGTTCCCACTATGGCTACACCTTC. The full variable domain, with the rest looked up from reference TRBV29-1 and TRBJ1-2, is SAVISQKPSRDICQRGTSLTIQCQVDSQVTMMFWYRQQPGQSLTLIATANQGSEATYESGFVIDKFPISRPNLTFSTLTVSNMSPEDSSIYLCSVDRDRSHYGYTFGSGTRLTVV.

Comment on this clonotype: Being one base from a much bigger clone, this may be a read error. This sequence joins TRBV7-9 and TRBJ2-5; D remains unclear. Judging by the DNA end, TRBJ2-7 fits better; the J call may be wrong. This CDR3 contains 11 residues. Germline V gene lookup returns CDR1 SEHNR and CDR2 FQNEAQ (reference sequence). CDR3: CASSANCEQYF. CDR3 DNA: TGTGCCAGCAGCGCCAACTGCGAGCAGTACTTC.

This clonotype has a handful of counts. V and J are TRBV6-5 and TRBJ1-3; the D is unclear. The germline V and J ends were trimmed by 5 bases and 0 bases, with 11 bases remaining between them. The CDR3 sequence is 15 residues long. Germline V gene lookup returns CDR1 MNHEY and CDR2 SVGAGI. Here the CDR3 DNA reads TGTGCCAGCAGTCTCCACCGCTTCTCTGGAAACACCATATATTTT. Protein: CASSLHRFSGNTIYF.

The chain couples TRBV12-3 or TRBV12-4 to TRBJ2-3; D unclear. The V end was cut by 6 bases, the J end by 7 bases, with 8 bases between. The CDR3 contains 11 residues. The CDR3 region is CASRLRNTQYF. For the CDR3, the DNA is TGTGCCAGCAGGCTTAGGAATACGCAGTATTTT.

The table lists this clonotype with many counts. The chain is built from TRBV4-2 and TRBJ2-1; weak D call: TRBD2 (6 bases). Trimming took 2 bases from V and 6 from J, leaving 17 bases between them. The CDR3 contains 16 residues. Germline CDR1 is LGHNA and CDR2 is YNFKEQ. The CDR3 is CASSQRWGGQGNEQFF. CDR3 DNA: TGTGCCAGCAGCCAACGCTGGGGAGGTCAGGGCAATGAGCAGTTCTTC.

The chain couples TRBV6-1 to TRBJ1-1, with D possibly matching TRBD1 (6 bases). Trimming removed 0 bases from V and 5 bases from J, with 19 bases in between. The CDR3 length is 17 residues. CDR1 and CDR2 (germline): MNHNS, SASEGT. The CDR3 is CASSEAGASRWGTEAFF. In DNA form, the CDR3 reads TGTGCCAGCAGTGAAGCGGGGGCCTCGAGGTGGGGGACTGAAGCTTTCTTT.

The rearrangement links TRBV6-2 or TRBV6-3 to TRBJ2-7, with a weak D call TRBD1 (5 bases). CDR1 and CDR2 (germline): MNHEY, SVGEGT. V lost 5 bases and J lost 5, with 16 bases in between. The CDR3 length is 14 residues. Here the CDR3 DNA reads TGTGCCAGCAGTCTCAGGGTGAAGTTTGACGAGCAGTACTTC. It specifies CASSLRVKFDEQYF.

About this clonotype itself: Its ends do not fully match the called genes, so a read error is possible. The CDR3 bases are TGTGCCAGCAGCTTAGAAGTGGGGTCATACACCTTT. Amino acids: CASSLEVGSYTF. The chain recombines TRBV7-2 with TRBJ1-2; D call uncertain. CDR1 and CDR2 (germline): SGHTA, FQGNSA. The CDR3 is made up of 12 amino acids.

The V call is TRBV20-1, the J call TRBJ1-2; a possible D gene is TRBD1 (6 bases). CDR1 and CDR2 from the germline V gene are DFQATT and SNEGSKA (reference sequence). V lost 5 bases and J lost 8, with 15 bases in between. The CDR3 spans 12 residues. CDR3: CSAGRDIRGYTF. The CDR3 DNA sequence: TGCAGTGCTGGCAGGGACATTAGGGGCTACACCTTC.

The genes are TRBV7-6 and TRBJ2-7; D is undetermined. V gave up 3 bases and J gave up 3 bases, with 15 bases separating them. Germline CDR1 and CDR2: SGHVS and FNYEAQ. CDR3 length: 15 amino acids. In DNA form, the CDR3 reads TGTGCCAGCAGCTTTTACCAAGGCTCCATCTACGAGCAGTACTTC. Translating gives CASSFYQGSIYEQYF.

This chain uses TRBV29-1 with TRBJ1-1, with a tentative D call TRBD1 (5 bases). The CDR3 consists of 12 residues. In germline, CDR1 is SQVTM, CDR2 ANQGSEA. V lost 4 bases to trimming and J lost 4 bases, with 10 bases between them. CDR3 region: CSVGTGATEAFF. The CDR3 DNA follows: TGCAGCGTTGGAACAGGCGCCACTGAAGCTTTCTTT.